One sample yielded the 26 T cell receptor beta chains listed below, sequenced in a study of CD8+CD57+ T cells in acquired aplastic anemia. The authors sequenced patients whose flow cytometry had shown CD8+CD57+ cell expansion. Genomic DNA provided the template from which TCR beta VDJ and CDR3 profiles were obtained. TCRdb independently ran MiXCR on the reads; one entry per CDR3 protein. The sample yields some 170,000 distinct CDR3 sequences, around 50% seen once. The sample taken for sequencing was sorted CD4+, CD8+, or CD8+CD57+ T cells (not recorded which) from PBMCs. The receptors derive from a human donor with aplastic anemia.

Of note for this clonotype: Relative to the germline gene, one junction end is altered; a read error may explain this. The genes are TRBV9 and TRBJ1-6, with D uncertain. The CDR3 is 13 amino acids. Germline V gives CDR1 SGDLS, CDR2 YYNGEE. CDR3 sequence: CASSVIFNSPLHF. The CDR3 bases are TGTGCCAGCAGCGTAATCTTTAATTCACCGCTCCACTTT. Together with reference TRBV9 and TRBJ1-6, the CDR3 gives the full variable domain: DSGVTQTPKHLITATGQRVTLRCSPRSGDLSVYWYQQSLDQGLQFLIQYYNGEERAKGNILERFSAQQFPDLHSELNLSSLELGDSALYFCASSVIFNSPLHFGNGTRLTVT.

V usage is TRBV9 and J usage is TRBJ2-7; D gene unclear. Germline assignment: CDR1 SGDLS and CDR2 YYNGEE. Trimming cost V 0 bases and J 0 bases, with 13 bases left between them. CDR3 length equals 16 residues. CDR3 in DNA: TGTGCCAGCAGCGTAGGACCTGGGGTCGGCTCCTACGAGCAGTACTTC. Its protein is CASSVGPGVGSYEQYF. Filled out from reference TRBV9 and TRBJ2-7, the complete variable domain reads DSGVTQTPKHLITATGQRVTLRCSPRSGDLSVYWYQQSLDQGLQFLIQYYNGEERAKGNILERFSAQQFPDLHSELNLSSLELGDSALYFCASSVGPGVGSYEQYFGPGTRLTVT.

This chain uses TRBV24-1 with TRBJ2-3; D might be TRBD2 (5 bases). V was clipped by 4 bases and J by 4 bases, with 17 bases between them. Germline CDR1 is KGHDR and CDR2 is SFDVKD. This CDR3 contains 16 residues. CDR3: CATSDSGGSVSDTQYF. In DNA, the CDR3 is TGTGCCACCAGTGACTCGGGTGGGAGTGTCTCAGATACGCAGTATTTT.

This clonotype turned up a few times. A much bigger clone sits one base away, suggesting this may be a read error. The genes are TRBV4-1 and TRBJ1-1; TRBD1 is a possible D gene (5 bases). CDR1 is MGHRA, CDR2 YSYEKL, per germline. The CDR3 is made up of 12 amino acids. This CDR3 is CASNQDARVAFF. CDR3 coding DNA: TGCGCCAGCAACCAAGATGCCAGGGTAGCTTTCTTT.

This clonotype was counted at least ten times. The chain combines TRBV6-5 with TRBJ1-3; D gene unclear. The CDR3 length is 16 residues. Germline V lookup: CDR1 MNHEY, CDR2 SVGAGI. Trimming removed 0 bases at V and 0 bases at J, with 9 bases between. The CDR3 DNA is TGTGCCAGCAGTTACTCGAACAGTCACTCTGGAAACACCATATATTTT. As protein: CASSYSNSHSGNTIYF.

The sample holds a few counts of this clonotype. The genes are TRBV11-3 and TRBJ1-1, with a weak D call TRBD1 (6 bases). V was pared by 2 bases and J by 4 bases, with 14 bases between. CDR3 length: 15 amino acids. CDR1 is SGHNT, CDR2 YENEEA, per germline. CDR3 sequence: CASSLSGVAGTEAFF. The DNA of the CDR3 is TGTGCCAGCAGCTTATCAGGGGTTGCGGGCACTGAAGCTTTCTTT.

This clonotype was seen repeatedly, ten times or more. Relative to the germline gene, one junction end is altered; a read error may explain this. The genes are TRBV2 and TRBJ1-1; TRBD1 is a possible D gene (6 bases). Germline assignment: CDR1 SNHLY and CDR2 FYNNEI. CDR3 size: 13 residues. The CDR3 is CASGGQTNTDAFF. The CDR3 DNA is TGTGCCAGCGGTGGACAGACGAACACTGACGCTTTCTTT.

The chain employs TRBV24-1 and TRBJ2-1; 9 bases map to TRBD2. The germline V gene encodes CDR1 KGHDR and CDR2 SFDVKD. The CDR3 totals 13 residues. The DNA of the CDR3 is TGTGCACCTCGGCGGGGGGGCCTCAATGAGCAGTTCTTC. Amino acid sequence: CAPRRGGLNEQFF.

This clonotype was detected only a few times. The chain combines TRBV4-2 with TRBJ2-1; TRBD2 matches 16 bases. The CDR3 is made up of 15 amino acids. Germline-derived CDR1 and CDR2 are LGHNA and YNFKEQ. Losses at the gene ends were 6 bases for V and 8 bases for J; bases not matched to a gene: 4. The CDR3 DNA reads as TGTGCCAGCAGTTCCGGGACTAGCGGGGGGGATGAGCAGTTCTTC. Its protein product is CASSSGTSGGDEQFF.

V is TRBV29-1 and J is TRBJ2-7; possible D gene TRBD1, 6 bases. Germline CDR1 is SQVTM and CDR2 is ANQGSEA. This CDR3 has 14 residues. Trimming removed 6 bases from V and 1 base from J, with 16 bases in between. CDR3 nucleotides: TGCAGCGTACGACAGGCTCCCGAATCCTACGAGCAGTACTTC. It translates to CSVRQAPESYEQYF.

This chain connects TRBV19 to TRBJ1-1; D uncertain. Germline loops: CDR1 LNHDA, CDR2 SQIVND (reference sequence). CDR3 length equals 12 residues. The germline V and J ends were trimmed by 4 bases and 3 bases, with 6 bases remaining between them. The CDR3 protein is CASSNRDTEAFF. The CDR3 DNA follows: TGTGCCAGTAGTAACCGGGACACTGAAGCTTTCTTT.

The CDR3 DNA reads as TGTGCCAGCAGCTTAGTGGTTCGGGGGACCTACGAGCAGTACTTC. Translated, it gives CASSLVVRGTYEQYF. The rearrangement joins TRBV7-2 to TRBJ2-7; possibly TRBD2 for D (6 bases). Per the germline V gene, CDR1 is SGHTA and CDR2 is FQGNSA. This CDR3 contains 15 residues. V gave up 1 base and J gave up 2 bases, with 12 bases separating them.

This clonotype came up many times. The genes are TRBV11-2 and TRBJ1-2; D not resolved. Trimming took off 5 bases at V and 4 bases at J, with 14 bases between the two ends. Germline V lookup: CDR1 SGHAT, CDR2 FQNNGV. This CDR3 region has 14 residues. The DNA for the CDR3 is TGTGCCAGCAGCCCCCAACAGCGTGGCTATGGCTACACCTTC. Translation gives CASSPQQRGYGYTF.

The chain links TRBV10-3 to TRBJ2-1, with TRBD2 matching 8 bases. The CDR3 is 15 residues long. Germline V lookup: CDR1 ENHRY, CDR2 SYGVKD. V was pared by 2 bases and J by 2 bases, with 2 bases of the junction left unmatched. The DNA for the CDR3 is TGTGCCATCAGTGAGCGGGAGGGCGCCTACAATGAGCAGTTCTTC. Translation gives CAISEREGAYNEQFF.

The sample holds many counts of this clonotype. The gene calls are TRBV7-8 and TRBJ1-3, with D tentatively TRBD1 (5 bases). The CDR3 length is 12 residues. Germline V gene data show CDR1 as SGHVS and CDR2 as FQNEAQ. V shed 5 bases and J shed 4 bases, with 6 bases lying between them. This CDR3 is CASSRGGNTIYF. CDR3 DNA: TGTGCCAGCAGCCGGGGGGGAAACACCATATATTTT. The full variable domain, its missing parts supplied by reference TRBV7-8 and TRBJ1-3, is GAGVSQSPRYKVAKRGQDVALRCDPISGHVSLFWYQQALGQGPEFLTYFQNEAQLDKSGLPSDRFFAERPEGSVSTLKIQRTQQEDSAVYLCASSRGGNTIYFGEGSWLTVV.

The rearrangement uses TRBV15 and TRBJ1-1; a weak D match, TRBD1 (5 bases). Germline V lookup: CDR1 LNHNV, CDR2 YYDKDF (reference sequence). The CDR3 loop spans 15 amino acids. V shed 1 base and J shed 3 bases, with 12 bases lying between them. The CDR3 loop reads CATSRAGWTDTEAFF. CDR3 DNA sequence: TGTGCCACCAGCAGAGCAGGGTGGACGGACACTGAAGCTTTCTTT.

This clonotype has a count of ten or more. J is TRBJ2-7 and V is TRBV2; the D is unclear. This CDR3 has 14 amino acids. Trimming pared 5 bases from V and 3 bases from J, leaving 14 bases between. CDR1 and CDR2 from the germline V gene are SNHLY and FYNNEI. CDR3 nucleotides: TGTGCCAGCAGTTTCGAAAGGGAAAGCTACGAGCAGTACTTC. Translating gives CASSFERESYEQYF.

Ten or more counts support this clonotype. The chain joins TRBV14 to TRBJ2-1, with 15 bases aligning to TRBD2. The CDR3 has 20 residues. Germline trimming cut 3 bases from V and 1 base from J; bases unmatched to any gene: 10. Looked up from germline, CDR1 is SGHDN and CDR2 is FVKESK. The CDR3 region has the DNA TGTGCCAGCAGCCAGGAGGGACTAGCGGGGGGCCCCGGTTCCTACAATGAGCAGTTCTTC. Protein sequence: CASSQEGLAGGPGSYNEQFF.

This chain connects TRBV11-2 to TRBJ2-3; the match to TRBD2 covers 7 bases. The V and J ends lost 3 bases and 0 bases, in that order; junction bases with no gene match: 6. This CDR3 is 16 amino acids long. Germline V gene data show CDR1 as SGHAT and CDR2 as FQNNGV. This CDR3 reads CASSLTGGSSTDTQYF. The CDR3 nucleotides are TGTGCCAGCAGCTTGACGGGAGGATCTAGCACAGATACGCAGTATTTT. The complete variable domain, with remaining parts taken from reference TRBV11-2 and TRBJ2-3, reads EAGVAQSPRYKIIEKRQSVAFWCNPISGHATLYWYQQILGQGPKLLIQFQNNGVVDDSQLPKDRFSAERLKGVDSTLKIQPAKLEDSAVYLCASSLTGGSSTDTQYFGPGTRLTVL.

The chain recombines TRBV20-1 with TRBJ2-7, with unresolved D. The CDR3 is made up of 13 amino acids. Germline CDR1 DFQATT, CDR2 SNEGSKA (reference sequence). Trimming took 0 bases from V and 2 from J, leaving 8 bases between them. The CDR3 bases are TGCAGTGCTAGAGAGGGATTGACCTACGAGCAGTACTTC. Translating gives CSAREGLTYEQYF.

The V call is TRBV5-1, the J call TRBJ2-7; tentative D call: TRBD1 (6 bases). The CDR3 loop spans 14 amino acids. The V gene lost 4 bases and the J gene lost 0 bases, with 11 bases spanning the gap. The V gene's germline CDR1 is SGHRS and CDR2 YFSETQ. CDR3 DNA sequence: TGCGCCAGCAGCCCCGCGACAGGCTCCTACGAGCAGTACTTC. This translates into CASSPATGSYEQYF.

The chain recombines TRBV25-1 with TRBJ1-6; perhaps TRBD1 as D (5 bases). The CDR3 is 14 residues long. V lost 6 bases to trimming and J lost 10 bases, with 16 bases between them. Germline V gene data show CDR1 as MGHDK and CDR2 as SYGVNS. The chain's CDR3 is CASRARDQGSPLHF. The CDR3 DNA is TGTGCCAGCAGGGCGAGGGATCAGGGCTCACCCCTCCACTTT.

This clonotype was recorded at least ten times. V and J are TRBV5-4 and TRBJ2-7, with TRBD2 matching 7 bases. Germline V CDR1 and CDR2: SGHNT, YYREEE (reference sequence). Germline trimming cut 10 bases from V and 6 bases from J; bases unmatched to any gene: 10. The CDR3 spans 12 residues. CDR3 DNA: TGTGCCGCCGGCTTGGGAGGGGTCGAGCAGTACTTC. Protein product: CAAGLGGVEQYF.

This chain links TRBV15 with TRBJ2-1; D is perhaps TRBD2 (6 bases). The CDR3 contains 13 residues. V dropped 3 bases and J dropped 4 bases, with 7 bases sitting between them. In germline, CDR1 is LNHNV, CDR2 YYDKDF (reference sequence). This CDR3 is CATSRRGYNEQFF. Here the CDR3 DNA reads TGTGCCACCAGCAGGCGGGGTTACAATGAGCAGTTCTTC.

This clonotype showed up many times. This chain links TRBV12-3 or TRBV12-4 with TRBJ1-5; D is undetermined. The CDR3 is made up of 14 amino acids. Trimming took 6 bases from V and 0 from J, leaving 9 bases between them. The CDR3 DNA reads as TGTGCCAGCAGCCTGCAGTTTAGCAATCAGCCCCAGCATTTT. Protein product: CASSLQFSNQPQHF.

This clonotype was counted at least ten times. The chain joins TRBV12-3 or TRBV12-4 to TRBJ2-1, with 7 bases matching TRBD1. The CDR3 is 15 residues long. The V and J ends lost 8 bases and 0 bases, in that order; junction bases with no gene match: 7. The CDR3 region has the DNA TGTGCCAGCCGGACAGGACGACGCTCCTACAATGAGCAGTTCTTC. Translation gives CASRTGRRSYNEQFF.